This T cell receptor (beta chain) comes out of a study of blood T cell repertoires in COVID-19. In the study overall: From T cells, B-cell-depleted T cells, or PBMCs came the material, which was cDNA or gDNA.

Original handling: Reference gene primer amplification in the assay estimated nucleated cell counts. Method: immunoSEQ multiplex PCR; TCRdb's copy keeps in-frame clones and lacks some. V and J calls plus clone size are reproduced from that table; the DNA served to infer D and trimming. This table has just under 350,000 clones, about nine tenths appearing once. The length of the CDR3 is 15 residues. Germline CDR1 and CDR2: SEHNR and FQNEAQ (reference sequence). The V end was cut by 5 bases, the J end by 3 bases, with 16 bases between. The genes are TRBV7-9 and TRBJ1-1, with D hard to call. This sequence originates from a woman between 65 and 79 years old with COVID-19, enrolled during active disease. Sequencing was carried out using peripheral blood. The CDR3 coding sequence is TGTGCCAGCAGCCCGCCGAGAGGGTGGGACACTGAAGCTTTCTTT. This encodes CASSPPRGWDTEAFF.